What follows are 19 T cell receptor beta chains derived from one specimen sequenced in a study of cytomegalovirus exposure and HLA in healthy donors. Vbeta (60) and Jbeta (13) primers were used in the PCR. The method was immunoSEQ multiplex PCR; TCRdb's version includes in-frame clones alone and lacks a portion of them. Here the sample spans roughly 150,000 clones, around 75% being singletons. The sample comprised PBMCs. These receptors came from a man younger than 35 in good health and CMV-seropositive.

This chain uses TRBV5-8 with TRBJ2-5; D possibly corresponds to TRBD2 (6 bases). V lost 0 bases to trimming and J lost 5 bases, with 29 bases between them. Germline CDR1 SGHTS, CDR2 YDEGEE. The length of the CDR3 is 20 residues. The CDR3 loop reads CASSLGGVPFLPPQWETQYF. CDR3 DNA sequence: TGTGCCAGCAGCTTGGGGGGGGTCCCATTCCTCCCCCCGCAATGGGAGACCCAGTACTTC.

The V call is TRBV19, the J call TRBJ2-4; D perhaps matches TRBD2 (6 bases). The germline V and J ends were trimmed by 3 bases and 0 bases, with 18 bases remaining between them. The length of the CDR3 is 18 residues. Per germline, CDR1 LNHDA and CDR2 SQIVND (reference sequence). The DNA for the CDR3 is TGTGCCAGTAGTATTTCTTTCTCTTGGGGACTAGCCAAAAACATTCAGTACTTC. This sequence encodes CASSISFSWGLAKNIQYF.

The genes are TRBV27 and TRBJ2-7; a weak D match, TRBD2 (5 bases). Germline V gives CDR1 MNHEY, CDR2 SMNVEV (reference sequence). This CDR3 contains 12 residues. V was shortened by 8 bases and J by 6 bases, with 14 bases between the two germline ends. CDR3 in amino acids: CASSKFGIEQYF. As DNA, the CDR3 is TGTGCCAGCTCGAAGTTCGGGATCGAGCAGTACTTC.

The chain joins TRBV14 to TRBJ1-4; D is uncertain. Germline V CDR1 and CDR2: SGHDN, FVKESK. Trimming shortened V by 3 bases and J by 10 bases, and 6 bases separated the two germline ends. This CDR3 is built from 11 residues. The CDR3 coding sequence is TGTGCCAGCAGCCACGGTCCAAAACTGTTTTTT. It translates to CASSHGPKLFF.

The gene calls are TRBV5-4 and TRBJ2-3; D possibly corresponds to TRBD1 (5 bases). CDR1 is SGHNT and CDR2 is YYREEE in the germline V gene (reference sequence). Deletions cut 1 base from V and 5 bases from J, with 8 bases between. The CDR3 is 13 amino acids. The CDR3 loop is CASSLRQKDTQYF. As DNA, the CDR3 is TGTGCCAGCAGCTTGCGACAGAAAGATACGCAGTATTTT.

In regard to this clone: One junction end does not reproduce the germline sequence, and a read error may be involved. V gene TRBV7-9 combines with J gene TRBJ2-1; TRBD2 might be the D (6 bases). CDR1 and CDR2 from the germline V gene are SEHNR and FQNEAQ (reference sequence). CDR3 length equals 16 residues. The CDR3 here is CSSSLARRGGGNEQFF. The CDR3 DNA reads as TGTTCCAGCAGCTTAGCAAGACGGGGAGGAGGCAATGAGCAGTTCTTC.

Remarks on this clone: The junction departs from the called germline gene at one end, perhaps through a read error. This chain connects TRBV7-9 to TRBJ2-7; 11 bases are a match to TRBD2. Germline CDR1 and CDR2: SEHNR and FQNEAQ (reference sequence). The CDR3 extends over 16 amino acids. The CDR3 coding sequence is TGTTCCAGCAGCTCGTACAAGACTAGCGGGGCCTACGAGCAGTACTTC. Its translation: CSSSSYKTSGAYEQYF. Using reference TRBV7-9 and TRBJ2-7 for the parts outside the CDR3, the full variable domain is DTGVSQNPRHKITKRGQNVTFRCDPISEHNRLYWYRQTLGQGPEFLTYFQNEAQLEKSRLLSDRFSAERPKGSFSTLEIQRTEQGDSAMYLCSSSSYKTSGAYEQYFGPGTRLTVT.

This rearrangement joins TRBV2 to TRBJ2-5, with 11 bases matching TRBD2. The CDR3 contains 17 residues. After removal of 2 bases from V and 5 bases from J, the junction contained 10 bases not matched to a gene. CDR1 SNHLY and CDR2 FYNNEI come from the germline V gene. CDR3 sequence: CASSELLAGGLLETQYF. CDR3 DNA sequence: TGTGCCAGCAGTGAACTGTTAGCGGGAGGGTTGCTGGAGACCCAGTACTTC.

V is TRBV10-3 and J is TRBJ2-7; 7 bases map to TRBD2. The CDR3 has 14 amino acids. Per germline, CDR1 ENHRY and CDR2 SYGVKD. V lost 2 bases and J lost 6; bases outside the gene matches: 7. The chain's CDR3 is CAISEPGPGGEQYF. The CDR3 nucleotides are TGTGCCATCAGTGAGCCCGGTCCGGGGGGCGAGCAGTACTTC.

The genes are TRBV14 and TRBJ2-5, with D perhaps TRBD2 (5 bases). The germline CDR1 and CDR2 sequences are SGHDN and FVKESK. The CDR3 contains 14 residues. The ends were cut back, 3 bases at V and 1 base at J, with 9 bases in the middle. Here the CDR3 reads CASSQNRGQETQYF. The CDR3 region has the DNA TGTGCCAGCAGCCAGAACCGGGGCCAAGAGACCCAGTACTTC.

This chain uses TRBV7-2 with TRBJ1-5; D is uncertain. This CDR3 has 15 amino acids. The germline V and J ends were trimmed by 3 bases and 0 bases, with 9 bases remaining between them. Germline-derived CDR1 and CDR2 are SGHTA and FQGNSA. The CDR3 DNA follows: TGTGCCAGCAGCTTTATGAGTAATAGCAATCAGCCCCAGCATTTT. Its translation is CASSFMSNSNQPQHF.

In its sample, this clone was seen a few times. This rearrangement joins TRBV19 to TRBJ2-2; 7 nucleotides line up with TRBD2. The CDR3 consists of 18 residues. Trimming removed 7 bases from V and 2 bases from J; junction bases left unmatched: 16. Germline CDR1 is LNHDA and CDR2 is SQIVND (reference sequence). CDR3 loop: CASTTSKRDLPNTGELFF. The CDR3, as DNA: TGTGCCAGTACCACCAGTAAGCGGGACTTGCCAAACACCGGGGAGCTGTTTTTT.

This clone has just one count. As DNA, the CDR3 is TGTGCCAGCAGCATATACGACAGGGCGAATCCCACAGATACGCAGTATTTT. Protein sequence: CASSIYDRANPTDTQYF. The chain employs TRBV7-2 and TRBJ2-3; TRBD1 matches 7 bases. V was pared by 5 bases and J by 2 bases, with 13 bases of the junction left unmatched. Germline V CDR1 and CDR2: SGHTA, FQGNSA. The CDR3 has 17 amino acids.

This clone has more than one count but fewer than ten. The rearrangement joins TRBV18 to TRBJ1-2, with 12 nucleotides matching TRBD1. Germline lookup yields CDR1 KGHSH and CDR2 LQKENI. V shed 1 base and J 1 base; nucleotides not matched to a gene: 7. This CDR3 contains 18 residues. The CDR3 here is CASSPLSGTGGFNYGYTF. The CDR3 DNA reads as TGTGCCAGCTCACCACTATCTGGGACAGGGGGCTTTAACTATGGCTACACCTTC.

The V gene is TRBV7-8, the J gene TRBJ1-1; a weak D match, TRBD1 (5 bases). The CDR3 covers 13 residues. The V end was cut by 3 bases, the J end by 6 bases, with 11 bases between. CDR1 and CDR2 (germline): SGHVS, FQNEAQ. CDR3 protein: CASSFGGLAEAFF. CDR3 sequence (DNA): TGTGCCAGCAGCTTCGGGGGATTGGCTGAAGCTTTCTTT.

The CDR3 region has the DNA TGTGCCAGCATTTTTGGCGGGAGGGCAGATACGCAGTATTTT. Its protein is CASIFGGRADTQYF. This chain uses TRBV28 with TRBJ2-3; 9 nucleotides line up with TRBD2. The V gene's germline CDR1 is MDHEN and CDR2 SYDVKM. The CDR3 sequence is 14 residues long. The V and J ends lost 7 bases and 4 bases, in that order; junction bases with no gene match: 6. Filled out from reference TRBV28 and TRBJ2-3, the complete variable domain reads DVKVTQSSRYLVKRTGEKVFLECVQDMDHENMFWYRQDPGLGLRLIYFSYDVKMKEKGDIPEGYSVSREKKERFSLILESASTNQTSMYLCASIFGGRADTQYFGPGTRLTVL.

This clone has just a few counts. The chain links TRBV7-3 to TRBJ2-7, with D perhaps TRBD1 (5 bases). Trimming stripped 1 base from V and 1 base from J, with 11 bases between. Germline assignment: CDR1 SGHTA and CDR2 FQGTGA. The CDR3 runs 15 residues. The CDR3 is CASSLMGSGSYEQYF. For the CDR3, the DNA is TGTGCCAGCAGCTTAATGGGATCAGGGTCCTACGAGCAGTACTTC.

The count of this clone is one. This chain joins TRBV29-1 and TRBJ2-3, with 8 nucleotides matching TRBD2. Germline assignment: CDR1 SQVTM and CDR2 ANQGSEA. This CDR3 spans 15 amino acids. With 4 bases clipped from V and 2 bases from J, the junction kept 8 bases outside the gene matches. This CDR3 reads CSVVPSGYPTDTQYF. For the CDR3, the DNA is TGCAGCGTTGTGCCTAGCGGGTATCCCACAGATACGCAGTATTTT.

The chain uses TRBV29-1 and TRBJ2-3, with a possible D match to TRBD1 (6 bases). Germline CDR1 and CDR2: SQVTM and ANQGSEA. V was clipped by 5 bases and J by 2 bases, with 17 bases between them. The CDR3 consists of 15 residues. CDR3 nucleotide sequence: TGCAGCGTTTCCACGACAGGATACTCCACAGATACGCAGTATTTT. It translates to CSVSTTGYSTDTQYF.